Listed here is a single TCR beta chain. Its matching antigen is unknown. These data belong to a study of tumor-infiltrating lymphocytes in localized non-small cell lung cancer. Study information: Each patient gave resected tumor and non-adjacent uninvolved lung tissue.

TCRdb's copy holds only in-frame clones and misses some; the assay was immunoSEQ multiplex PCR. Of several thousand clones listed, almost 85% were seen once; the top ten hold less than 8%. Study-wide results and caveats: Immunotypes IM1 and IM2 had similar TCR-derived T-cell fractions.

The V gene end was trimmed by 1 base and the J gene end by 4 bases; junction bases not matched to a gene: 0. This CDR3 has 13 residues. CDR1 and CDR2 (germline): SGHNT, YYREEE (reference sequence). Specimen: uninvolved lung tissue not adjacent to the tumor. This clonotype was sampled from a human donor with non-small cell lung cancer. The chain couples TRBV5-4 to TRBJ2-3; 7 nucleotides agree with TRBD1. CDR3 region: CASSLQGADTQYF. The CDR3 DNA sequence: TGTGCCAGCAGCTTGCAGGGGGCAGATACGCAGTATTTT.